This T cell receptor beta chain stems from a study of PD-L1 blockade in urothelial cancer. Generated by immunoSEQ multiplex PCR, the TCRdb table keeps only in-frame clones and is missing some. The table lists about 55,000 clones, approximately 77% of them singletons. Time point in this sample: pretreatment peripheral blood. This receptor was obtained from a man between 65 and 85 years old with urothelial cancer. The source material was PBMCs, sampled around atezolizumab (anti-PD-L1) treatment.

CDR3 amino acids: CASSSLAGGPNEQFF. The DNA for the CDR3 is TGTGCCAGCAGTTCCCTAGCGGGAGGGCCAAATGAGCAGTTCTTC. V usage is TRBV7-8 and J usage is TRBJ2-1, with 12 bases that match TRBD2. J was trimmed by 7 bases and V by 6 bases; bases with no gene match: 7. CDR3 size: 15 residues. In germline, CDR1 is SGHVS, CDR2 FQNEAQ.